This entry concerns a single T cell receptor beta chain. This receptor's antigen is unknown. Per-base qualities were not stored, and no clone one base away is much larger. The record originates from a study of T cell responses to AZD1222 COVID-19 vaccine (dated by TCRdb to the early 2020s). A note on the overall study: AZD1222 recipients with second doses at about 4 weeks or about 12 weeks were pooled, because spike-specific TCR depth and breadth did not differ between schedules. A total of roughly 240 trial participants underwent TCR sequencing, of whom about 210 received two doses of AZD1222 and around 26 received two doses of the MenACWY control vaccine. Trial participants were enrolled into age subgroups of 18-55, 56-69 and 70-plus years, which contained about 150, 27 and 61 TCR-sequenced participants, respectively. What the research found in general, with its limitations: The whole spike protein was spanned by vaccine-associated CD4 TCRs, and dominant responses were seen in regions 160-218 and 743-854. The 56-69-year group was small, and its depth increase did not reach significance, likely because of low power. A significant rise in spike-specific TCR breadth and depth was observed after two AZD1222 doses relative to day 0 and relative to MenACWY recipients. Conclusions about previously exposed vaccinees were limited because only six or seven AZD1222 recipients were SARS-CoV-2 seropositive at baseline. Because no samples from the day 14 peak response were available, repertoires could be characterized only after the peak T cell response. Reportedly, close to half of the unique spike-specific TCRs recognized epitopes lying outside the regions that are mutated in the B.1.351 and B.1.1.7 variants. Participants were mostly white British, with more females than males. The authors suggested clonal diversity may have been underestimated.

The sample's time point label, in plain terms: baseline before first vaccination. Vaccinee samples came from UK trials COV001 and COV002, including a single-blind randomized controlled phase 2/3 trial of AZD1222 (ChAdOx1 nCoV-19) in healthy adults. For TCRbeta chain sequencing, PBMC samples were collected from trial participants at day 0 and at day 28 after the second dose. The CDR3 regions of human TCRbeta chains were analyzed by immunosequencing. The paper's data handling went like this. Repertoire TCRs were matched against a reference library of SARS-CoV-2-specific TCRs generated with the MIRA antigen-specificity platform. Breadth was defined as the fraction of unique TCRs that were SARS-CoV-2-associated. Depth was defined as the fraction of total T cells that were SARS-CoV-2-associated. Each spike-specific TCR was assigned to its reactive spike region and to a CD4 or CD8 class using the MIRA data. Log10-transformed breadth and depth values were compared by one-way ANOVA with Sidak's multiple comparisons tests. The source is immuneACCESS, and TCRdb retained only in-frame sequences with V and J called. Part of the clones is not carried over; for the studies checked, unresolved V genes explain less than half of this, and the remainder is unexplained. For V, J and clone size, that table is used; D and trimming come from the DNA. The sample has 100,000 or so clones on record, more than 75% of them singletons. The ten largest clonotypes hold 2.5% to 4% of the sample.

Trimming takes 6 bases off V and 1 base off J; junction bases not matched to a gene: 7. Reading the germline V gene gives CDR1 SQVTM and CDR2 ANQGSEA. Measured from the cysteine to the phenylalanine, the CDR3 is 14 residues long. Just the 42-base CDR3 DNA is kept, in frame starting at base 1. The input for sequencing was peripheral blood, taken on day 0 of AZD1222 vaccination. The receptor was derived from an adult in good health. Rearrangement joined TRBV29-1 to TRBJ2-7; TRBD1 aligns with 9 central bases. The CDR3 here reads CSVVSGTGSYEQYF. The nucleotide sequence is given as TGCAGCGTGGTGTCCGGGACAGGGTCCTACGAGCAGTACTTC.